These T cell receptor beta chains were read from a single sample in a study of T cells in Graves' hyperthyroidism and ophthalmopathy. Via MiXCR, TCRdb re-called the multiplex PCR reads, giving one row per CDR3 protein. The table lists about 640,000 distinct CDR3 sequences, around 20% of them singletons. The specimen sequenced was blood. The receptors come from a young man with Graves' ophthalmopathy. The CDR3 runs from the conserved cysteine through the conserved F or W. A D gene is named only where the DNA matches it firmly. Clone size, where shown, is once, few, many, or a class for clones that have expanded.

clone size: few
J gene: TRBJ2-7
D gene: .
CDR3 length: 13
V gene: TRBV29-1
CDR3 DNA: TGCAGCGTGGGAGAGGGAGCCTCTTACGAGCAGTACTTC
CDR3 protein: CSVGEGASYEQYF

clone size: many
J gene: TRBJ2-3
D gene: .
CDR3 length: 14
V gene: TRBV3-1
CDR3 DNA: TGTGCCAGCAGCATCGGGCCAGGGCGATATACGCAGTATTTT
CDR3 protein: CASSIGPGRYTQYF

clone size: few
J gene: TRBJ1-5
D gene: .
CDR3 length: 13
V gene: TRBV29-1
CDR3 DNA: TGCAGCGTTGCCGGGTCCGTGAATCAGCCCCAGCATTTT
CDR3 protein: CSVAGSVNQPQHF

clone size: .
J gene: TRBJ2-2
D gene: TRBD2
CDR3 length: 17
V gene: TRBV10-1
CDR3 DNA: TGCGCCAGCAGTGAGGCGACTAGCGGGAGAATTCCCGGGGAGCTGTTTTTT
CDR3 protein: CASSEATSGRIPGELFF

clone size: few
J gene: TRBJ2-7
D gene: .
CDR3 length: 18
V gene: TRBV3-1
CDR3 DNA: TGTGCCAGCAGCCAAGAGTTTTGGACAGCGATTAACTACGAGGAGCAGTACTTC
CDR3 protein: CASSQEFWTAINYEEQYF

clone size: .
J gene: TRBJ1-2
D gene: TRBD1
CDR3 length: 15
V gene: TRBV19
CDR3 DNA: TGTGCCAGTAGTACGACGACAGGGGGAAACTATGGCTACACCTTC
CDR3 protein: CASSTTTGGNYGYTF

clone size: few
J gene: TRBJ2-1
D gene: TRBD1
CDR3 length: 14
V gene: TRBV25-1
CDR3 DNA: TGTGCCAGCAGTGAATTGGGGCAGGGGGCTCCGCAGTTCTTC
CDR3 protein: CASSELGQGAPQFF

clone size: few
J gene: TRBJ2-5
D gene: TRBD2
CDR3 length: 16
V gene: TRBV28
CDR3 DNA: TGTGCCAGCAGACATCCCGGGACTAGCGTACAAGAGACCCAGTACTTC
CDR3 protein: CASRHPGTSVQETQYF

clone size: few
J gene: TRBJ1-4
D gene: .
CDR3 length: 16
V gene: TRBV28
CDR3 DNA: TGTGCCAGCAGTGCCTCCCCCCGGGGCGCTGATGAAAAACTGTTTTTT
CDR3 protein: CASSASPRGADEKLFF

clone size: many
J gene: TRBJ2-1
D gene: TRBD1
CDR3 length: 14
V gene: TRBV27
CDR3 DNA: TGTGCCAGCAGTTTGGGGACAGGGGCCAATGAGCAGTTCTTC
CDR3 protein: CASSLGTGANEQFF

clone size: .
J gene: TRBJ1-4
D gene: .
CDR3 length: 17
V gene: TRBV2
CDR3 DNA: TGTGCCAGCAGTGAGAGGTGGCAGGGTCGGCCTAATGAAAAACTGTTTTTT
CDR3 protein: CASSERWQGRPNEKLFF

clone size: .
J gene: TRBJ2-5
D gene: TRBD1
CDR3 length: 15
V gene: TRBV6-5
CDR3 DNA: TGTGCCAACAGTTACGGGACAGGGACGCCGGAGACCCAGTACTTC
CDR3 protein: CANSYGTGTPETQYF

clone size: once
J gene: TRBJ2-1
D gene: TRBD2
CDR3 length: 16
V gene: TRBV28
CDR3 DNA: TGTGCCAGCGCCTACCCAGATTTAGCGGGAAAACATGAGCAGTTCTTC
CDR3 protein: CASAYPDLAGKHEQFF

clone size: few
J gene: TRBJ1-2
D gene: TRBD1
CDR3 length: 15
V gene: TRBV7-9
CDR3 DNA: TGTGCCAGCAGCTTAGATCAGGGACAGGGGGCTGGCTACACCTTC
CDR3 protein: CASSLDQGQGAGYTF

clone size: many
J gene: TRBJ2-7
D gene: TRBD1
CDR3 length: 13
V gene: TRBV2
CDR3 DNA: TGTGCCACGGGGACAGGGGACCTCTACGAGCAGTACTTC
CDR3 protein: CATGTGDLYEQYF

clone size: few
J gene: TRBJ1-1
D gene: .
CDR3 length: 13
V gene: TRBV29-1
CDR3 DNA: TGCAGCGTTGATTGGTTTGGGGACACTGAAGCTTTCTTT
CDR3 protein: CSVDWFGDTEAFF

clone size: .
J gene: TRBJ2-1
D gene: .
CDR3 length: 16
V gene: TRBV7-9
CDR3 DNA: TGTGCCAGCAGCTCACAGCGGGCTCTTTCCTACAATGAGCAGTTCTTC
CDR3 protein: CASSSQRALSYNEQFF